This T cell receptor (beta chain) comes out of a study of blood T cell repertoires in COVID-19. Across the whole study: Samples of COVID-19 (acute and convalescent) were obtained from the United States, Italy and Spain. Sources were T cells, B-cell-depleted T cells, or PBMCs; the material itself was cDNA or gDNA.

This clone appeared a few times. The repertoire was sequenced with immunoSEQ multiplex PCR; TCRdb's copy has only in-frame clones and lacks some. The sample consists of under 200,000 clones, about four fifths of them appearing once. Germline CDR1 and CDR2: LNHDA and SQIVND (reference sequence). V lost 4 bases to trimming and J lost 1 base; unmatched junction nucleotides: 3. The CDR3 runs 14 residues. The rearrangement links TRBV19 to TRBJ1-1, with 7 nucleotides matching TRBD1. This clonotype was sampled from a woman aged 45 to 65 in a cohort exposed to, infected with or recovered from COVID-19 (not recorded which). The sequenced sample was PBMCs or T cells enriched from blood (not recorded which). The CDR3 bases are TGTGCCAGTAGTAGGGACAGTAGGAACACTGAAGCTTTCTTT. As protein: CASSRDSRNTEAFF.